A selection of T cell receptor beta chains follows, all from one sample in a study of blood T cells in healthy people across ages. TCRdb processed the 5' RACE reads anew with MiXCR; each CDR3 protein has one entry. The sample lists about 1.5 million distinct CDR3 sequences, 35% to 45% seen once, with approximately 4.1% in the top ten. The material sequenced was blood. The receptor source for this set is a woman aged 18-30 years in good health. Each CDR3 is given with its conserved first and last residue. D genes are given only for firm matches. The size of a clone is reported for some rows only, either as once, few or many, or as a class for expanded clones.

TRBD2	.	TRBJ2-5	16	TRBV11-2	CASRPLAGVIYNEQYF	TGTGCCAGCAGACCACTAGCGGGGGTGATTTACAATGAGCAGTACTTC
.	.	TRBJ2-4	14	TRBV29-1	CSVEMGLAKNIQYF	TGCAGCGTTGAAATGGGATTAGCCAAAAACATTCAGTACTTC
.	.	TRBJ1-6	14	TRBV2	CASSGTRDNSPLHF	TGTGCCAGCAGTGGGACACGGGATAATTCACCCCTCCACTTT
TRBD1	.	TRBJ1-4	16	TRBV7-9	CASSLGQGGANEKLFF	TGTGCCAGCAGCTTAGGACAGGGGGGAGCTAATGAAAAACTGTTTTTT
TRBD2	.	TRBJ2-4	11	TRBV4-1	CASKTSNEQYF	TGCGCCAGCAAGACTAGCAATGAGCAGTACTTC
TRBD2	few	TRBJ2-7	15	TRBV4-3	CASRSGLAGFYEQYF	TGCGCCAGCAGATCGGGACTAGCGGGGTTCTACGAGCAGTACTTC
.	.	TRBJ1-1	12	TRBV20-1	CSAKQANTEAFF	TGCAGTGCTAAACAAGCGAACACTGAAGCTTTCTTT
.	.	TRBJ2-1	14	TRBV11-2	CASSLEPMYNEQFF	TGTGCCAGCAGCTTAGAGCCCATGTACAATGAGCAGTTCTTC
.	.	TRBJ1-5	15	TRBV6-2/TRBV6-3	CASSYAGISNQPQHF	TGTGCCAGCAGTTACGCAGGAATTAGCAATCAGCCCCAGCATTTT
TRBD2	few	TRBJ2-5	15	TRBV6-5	CASSYRGLASETQYF	TGTGCCAGCAGTTACCGCGGACTAGCCTCGGAGACCCAGTACTTC
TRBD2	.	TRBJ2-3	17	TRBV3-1	CASSQDRIRDYPDTQYF	TGTGCCAGCAGCCAAGATCGCATCCGGGACTATCCAGATACGCAGTATTTT
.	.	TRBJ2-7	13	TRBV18	CASSVNRVYEQYF	TGTGCCAGCTCAGTAAACAGGGTCTACGAGCAGTACTTC
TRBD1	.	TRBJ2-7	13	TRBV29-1	CSAGDRVYNEQYF	TGCAGCGCGGGGGACAGGGTGTACAATGAGCAGTACTTC
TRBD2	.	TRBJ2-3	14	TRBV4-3	CASRGLGEGDTQYF	TGCGCCAGCAGAGGTCTGGGGGAGGGGGATACGCAGTATTTT
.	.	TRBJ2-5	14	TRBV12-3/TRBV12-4	CASTGVGTDNEQYF	TGTGCCAGCACAGGGGTCGGGACCGACAATGAGCAGTACTTC
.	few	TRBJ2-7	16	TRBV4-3	CASSQGGGRSSYEQYF	TGCGCCAGCAGCCAAGGCGGCGGTAGGAGCTCCTACGAGCAGTACTTC
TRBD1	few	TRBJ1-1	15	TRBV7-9	CASSLGQGVSTEAFF	TGTGCCAGCAGCTTAGGGCAGGGGGTGAGCACTGAAGCTTTCTTT
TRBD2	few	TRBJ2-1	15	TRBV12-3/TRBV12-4	CASSPSGGHINEQFF	TGTGCCAGCAGCCCTAGCGGGGGGCATATAAATGAGCAGTTCTTC
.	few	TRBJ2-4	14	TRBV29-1	CSVRGRIAKNIQYF	TGCAGCGTCAGGGGACGGATAGCCAAAAACATTCAGTACTTC
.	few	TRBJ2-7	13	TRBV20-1	CSARGGTTGEQYF	TGCAGTGCTAGAGGCGGTACTACGGGCGAGCAGTACTTC
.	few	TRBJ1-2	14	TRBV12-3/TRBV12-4	CASLQGNVAYGYTF	TGTGCCAGCTTGCAGGGTAATGTCGCCTATGGCTACACCTTC
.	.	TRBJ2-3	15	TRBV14	CASSQRRGAADTQYF	TGTGCCAGCAGCCAAAGGAGGGGAGCGGCAGATACGCAGTATTTT
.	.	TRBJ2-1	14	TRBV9	CASSDTSSYNEQFF	TGTGCCAGCAGCGACACGTCCTCCTACAATGAGCAGTTCTTC
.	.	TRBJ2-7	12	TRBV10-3	CAIRIDGNEQYF	TGTGCCATCAGGATCGACGGAAACGAGCAGTACTTC
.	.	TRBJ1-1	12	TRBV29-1	CSVAPINTEAFF	TGCAGCGTCGCCCCAATAAACACTGAAGCTTTCTTT
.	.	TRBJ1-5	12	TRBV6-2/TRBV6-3	CASRTPLEPQHF	TGTGCCAGCAGGACCCCTCTTGAGCCCCAGCATTTT
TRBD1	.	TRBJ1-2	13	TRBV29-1	CSVVGGQSYGYTF	TGCAGCGTGGTAGGGGGCCAGAGCTATGGCTACACCTTC
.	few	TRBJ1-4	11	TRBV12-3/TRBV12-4	CASSSSWELFF	TGTGCCAGCAGTTCTAGCTGGGAACTGTTTTTT
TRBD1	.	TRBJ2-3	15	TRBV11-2	CASSSNRGPYGTQYF	TGTGCCAGCAGCTCGAACAGGGGTCCGTACGGTACGCAGTATTTT
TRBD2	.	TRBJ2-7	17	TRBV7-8	CASSLIRSLAGKDEQYF	TGTGCCAGCAGCTTAATTCGGTCGCTAGCGGGGAAAGACGAGCAGTACTTC